This TCR beta chain appears in the sequencing data of a study of metastatic and nonmetastatic thyroid tumors. Study overall: Thyroid patients, malignant and benign, had repertoires compared across blood and tumor or nodule tissue.

TCRdb re-processed the PCR reads through MiXCR. The sample records about 93,000 clones, 8.6% being singletons. This clone was recorded many times. Prior to thyroid surgery, none of the patients had received any treatment. The CDR3 totals 15 residues. Germline values: CDR1 SGHDT, CDR2 YYEEEE. Between the trimmed V and J ends, which lost 4 bases and 5 bases, there was a span of 18 bases. The chain combines TRBV5-6 with TRBJ1-1, with a possible D match to TRBD1 (6 bases). This receptor was taken from a female donor with papillary thyroid cancer or a benign thyroid nodule (not recorded which). Some clones in this sample may be carry-over from other donors' samples. Sequencing used blood. The CDR3 sequence is CASSTVAGGSTEAFF. The CDR3 DNA is TGTGCCAGCAGCACCGTTGCTGGGGGCAGTACTGAAGCTTTCTTT.